The present entry profiles one T cell receptor beta chain with its context. Some clones are missing from TCRdb's copy, which holds only in-frame ones; the method was immunoSEQ multiplex PCR. The repertoire has some 460,000 clones, about nine tenths of them found once; the top ten carry about 0.65%. This specimen belongs to a study of blood T cell repertoires in COVID-19. Overall study: Samples came from the United States, Italy and Spain, spanning acute and convalescent COVID-19.

Germline-derived CDR1 and CDR2 are LGHNT and FRNRAP. The length of the CDR3 is 15 residues. Trimming left V 6 bases short and J 5 bases short, with 19 bases between. The V and J genes are TRBV12-5 and TRBJ1-1, with D possibly matching TRBD1 (5 bases). Input material: PBMCs or T cells enriched from blood (not recorded which). This TCR came from a young woman who had recovered from COVID-19. The CDR3 reads CASGEGSFSGTEAFF. The CDR3, as DNA: TGTGCTAGTGGGGAGGGGTCGTTTTCGGGGACTGAAGCTTTCTTT.